This TCR beta chain originates from a study of blood T cell repertoires in COVID-19. Repertoires were generated with immunoSEQ multiplex PCR, while TCRdb's copy carries only in-frame clones and drops some. This repertoire shows about 240,000 clones, roughly 87% found once; its top ten account for 2.5% to 3%. CDR3 size: 15 residues. Germline V gene lookup returns CDR1 MNHEY and CDR2 SVGAGI. With 6 bases clipped from V and 2 bases from J, the junction kept 7 bases outside the gene matches. The clonotype comes from a woman in her 30s with acute COVID-19. The sample comprised PBMCs or T cells enriched from blood (not recorded which). This sequence joins TRBV6-5 and TRBJ2-1; 7 bases are shared with TRBD2. The CDR3 protein is CASSPAAGAYNEQFF. CDR3 sequence (DNA): TGTGCCAGCAGCCCAGCCGCGGGAGCCTACAATGAGCAGTTCTTC.